Included here is one T cell receptor (beta chain) sequence, with context. What it binds is unknown. This specimen comes from a study of beta chain features in type 1 diabetes. Broader study findings: Compared to healthy donors, patients appeared to have naive, central memory and Treg TCRB repertoires that were more alike.

The sequenced template was cDNA made from the entire isolated RNA. Deep immunoSEQ sequencing covered naive, central memory and regulatory T cell samples. The protocol was immunoSEQ multiplex PCR, while the TCRdb copy is restricted to in-frame clones and leaves out a portion. The sample has 390,000 or so clones, about 15% seen once. Staining for CD45RO/CCR7/CD25/CD127/CD95/CD27 allowed sorting of CD4+ naive, central memory, regulatory and stem cell-like memory cells. This CDR3 is 16 amino acids long. Germline-derived CDR1 and CDR2 are SGHDN and FVKESK. V was trimmed by 2 bases and J by 7 bases, leaving 20 bases between them.

This chain connects TRBV14 to TRBJ2-5; D might be TRBD1 or TRBD2, each matching 6 bases. The receptor's source is a man aged 30-40 years in good health. The sample consisted of naive CD4+ T cells from blood. The CDR3 bases are TGTGCCAGCAGCCAAAGGGGGTCGGGACTGAAAACGACCCAGTACTTC. Translated: CASSQRGSGLKTTQYF. Full variable domain (outside the CDR3, taken from reference TRBV14 and TRBJ2-5): EAGVTQFPSHSVIEKGQTVTLRCDPISGHDNLYWYRRVMGKEIKFLLHFVKESKQDESGMPNNRFLAERTGGTYSTLKVQPAELEDSGVYFCASSQRGSGLKTTQYFGPGTRLLVL.